This passage covers 21 T cell receptor beta chains from one sample sequenced in a study of T cell repertoires in aging, cancer and after chemotherapy. TRB rearrangements spanning V, D and J were amplified using mixed TRB-A/B primers. TCRdb itself ran the multiplex PCR reads through MiXCR, one entry per CDR3 protein. This sample carries some 5,000 distinct CDR3 sequences, approximately 30% of them seen once, and the ten largest clones take around 20%. Peripheral blood genomic DNA, not sorted cells or RNA, was the template. Sequencing input: blood. Source of these receptors: a human donor with a blood cancer. The donor label of this sample is uncertain.

This clonotype is judged medium-sized. V usage is TRBV6-2 or TRBV6-3 and J usage is TRBJ2-7; no firm D call. The CDR3 sequence is 13 residues long. Germline CDR1 reads MNHEY; CDR2 reads SVGEGT. Trimming removed 7 bases at V and 5 bases at J, with 15 bases between. As DNA, the CDR3 is TGTGCCAGCACTCAATGGATTGGGGACGAGCAGTACTTC. This translates into CASTQWIGDEQYF.

J is TRBJ1-2 and V is TRBV27; D is possibly TRBD1 (5 bases). V was cut by 6 bases and J by 7 bases, with 18 bases left in between. CDR1 is MNHEY and CDR2 is SMNVEV in the germline V gene (reference sequence). The CDR3 length is 14 residues. CDR3 DNA: TGTGCCAGCAGGGGGGTTGGGAGGGAGCGTGGCTACACCTTC. This sequence encodes CASRGVGRERGYTF.

V is TRBV12-3 or TRBV12-4 and J is TRBJ1-1; maybe TRBD1 (6 bases). V was pared by 10 bases and J by 0 bases, with 18 bases between. The CDR3 spans 15 residues. The CDR3 sequence: CATMGGGTVNTEAFF. CDR3 bases: TGTGCCACCATGGGGGGGGGCACTGTGAACACTGAAGCTTTCTTT.

A single count supports this clonotype. V usage is TRBV27 and J usage is TRBJ2-1; 11 bases fit TRBD2. The CDR3 extends over 14 amino acids. J gave up 7 bases and V 6 bases, and 5 bases lay outside the gene matches. The germline CDR1 and CDR2 sequences are MNHEY and SMNVEV (reference sequence). CDR3 loop: CASSTSGSRNEQFF. DNA for the CDR3: TGTGCCAGCAGCACTAGCGGGAGTAGGAATGAGCAGTTCTTC.

The chain couples TRBV7-2 to TRBJ2-1; 8 nucleotides line up with TRBD2. CDR1 is SGHTA and CDR2 is FQGNSA in the germline V gene. The V segment lost 5 bases and the J segment 4 bases; nucleotides outside the gene matches: 7. CDR3 size: 15 residues. The CDR3 region is CASSLRVAGYNEQFF. The DNA of the CDR3 is TGTGCCAGCAGCCTACGGGTAGCGGGATACAATGAGCAGTTCTTC. Complete variable domain (other parts from reference TRBV7-2 and TRBJ2-1): GAGVSQSPSNKVTEKGKDVELRCDPISGHTALYWYRQSLGQGLEFLIYFQGNSAPDKSGLPSDRFSAERTGGSVSTLTIQRTQQEDSAVYLCASSLRVAGYNEQFFGPGTRLTVL.

Remarks on this clonotype: A much larger clone sits a single nucleotide away, making a read error possible. The CDR3 here is CAGSLNTDTQYF. The CDR3 DNA is TGTGCCGGCAGCCTCAACACAGATACGCAGTATTTT. The V gene is TRBV11-1, the J gene TRBJ2-3; D gene ambiguous. CDR1 is SGHAT, CDR2 FQDESV, per germline (reference sequence). CDR3 size: 12 residues.

The table lists this clonotype with a few counts. This chain joins TRBV24-1 and TRBJ2-7, with a possible D match to TRBD1 (5 bases). This CDR3 spans 14 amino acids. V shed 5 bases and J shed 4 bases, with 14 bases lying between them. The germline V gene has CDR1 KGHDR and CDR2 SFDVKD. CDR3 coding DNA: TGTGCCACCAGTGTTACGACAGCCCCGTACGAGCAGTACTTC. Protein product: CATSVTTAPYEQYF.

V is TRBV5-6 and J is TRBJ2-1; TRBD2 matches 10 bases. CDR1 and CDR2 (germline): SGHDT, YYEEEE. The CDR3 has 17 residues. J gave up 3 bases and V 5 bases, and 11 bases lay outside the gene matches. CDR3 region: CASSPWPSSGSYNEQFF. The CDR3 DNA is TGTGCCAGCAGTCCCTGGCCTTCTAGCGGGAGCTACAATGAGCAGTTCTTC.

On this clonotype: At one end the junction does not follow the germline gene, possibly because of a read error. The chain employs TRBV5-8 and TRBJ1-1; TRBD1 is a possible D gene (6 bases). The CDR3 extends over 13 amino acids. Germline assignment: CDR1 SGHTS and CDR2 YDEGEE. Here the CDR3 reads CASSLGGGTEAFF. The DNA for the CDR3 is TGCGCCAGCAGCTTAGGAGGGGGCACTGAAGCTTTCTTT.

This clonotype is medium-sized within its sample. The V gene is TRBV27, the J gene TRBJ2-1; TRBD2 might be the D (6 bases). V lost 5 bases, J lost 4 bases, and 15 bases lay in between. Germline V CDR1 and CDR2: MNHEY, SMNVEV (reference sequence). The CDR3 loop spans 15 amino acids. The CDR3 loop is CASSMGRGYYNEQFF. The CDR3, as DNA: TGTGCCAGCAGTATGGGTCGGGGGTATTACAATGAGCAGTTCTTC.

Judged by abundance, this clonotype is medium-sized. The genes are TRBV5-6 and TRBJ1-2; D call uncertain. The CDR3 length is 14 residues. The germline CDR1 and CDR2 sequences are SGHDT and YYEEEE. Trimming pared 0 bases from V and 3 bases from J, leaving 9 bases between. CDR3 nucleotide sequence: TGTGCCAGCAGCTTGGGTCAGGAGTACTATGGCTACACCTTC. Protein: CASSLGQEYYGYTF.

J is TRBJ2-3 and V is TRBV12-5; 9 positions match TRBD2. Losses at the gene ends were 2 bases for V and 6 bases for J; bases not matched to a gene: 6. Germline CDR1 reads LGHNT; CDR2 reads FRNRAP. The CDR3 loop spans 15 amino acids. In DNA form, the CDR3 reads TGTGCTAGTGGTTTGTGGGCTAGCGGGAAGGATACGCAGTATTTT. Its translation: CASGLWASGKDTQYF.

This clonotype is medium-sized within its sample. This chain joins TRBV6-5 and TRBJ1-4; D remains unclear. CDR3 size: 14 residues. Trimming took 5 bases from V and 4 from J, leaving 11 bases between them. CDR1 and CDR2 from the germline V gene are MNHEY and SVGAGI. Here the CDR3 reads CASSLRYGNEKLFF. The CDR3 DNA follows: TGTGCCAGCAGTCTTCGGTACGGTAATGAAAAACTGTTTTTT.

In its sample, this clonotype ranks as medium-sized (0.01 to 0.1%). The chain recombines TRBV29-1 with TRBJ2-3; possible D gene TRBD1, 5 bases. The CDR3 consists of 11 residues. From germline, CDR1 is SQVTM and CDR2 ANQGSEA. Deletions cut 8 bases from V and 5 bases from J, with 11 bases between. CDR3 sequence: CSTQGLDTQYF. In nucleotides, the CDR3 is TGCAGCACCCAGGGTCTAGATACGCAGTATTTT.

The chain joins TRBV5-6 to TRBJ2-2; a weak D match, TRBD2 (6 bases). Germline V lookup: CDR1 SGHDT, CDR2 YYEEEE. Trimming shortened V by 6 bases and J by 3 bases, and 18 bases separated the two germline ends. CDR3 length equals 16 residues. DNA of the CDR3: TGTGCCAGCACCTCCGCCGTGGGACTCCACACCGGGGAGCTGTTTTTT. Residues: CASTSAVGLHTGELFF. The full variable domain, completed using reference TRBV5-6 and TRBJ2-2, is DAGVTQSPTHLIKTRGQQVTLRCSPKSGHDTVSWYQQALGQGPQFIFQYYEEEERQRGNFPDRFSGHQFPNYSSELNVNALLLGDSALYLCASTSAVGLHTGELFFGEGSRLTVL.

This clonotype came up a few times. The genes are TRBV5-1 and TRBJ1-1; 8 positions match TRBD1. Germline CDR1 and CDR2: SGHRS and YFSETQ. V was clipped by 3 bases and J by 0 bases; unmatched bases: 10. The CDR3 totals 17 residues. CDR3 amino acids: CASSSIRGQALNTEAFF. The CDR3 DNA follows: TGCGCCAGCAGCTCGATTCGGGGACAGGCCTTGAACACTGAAGCTTTCTTT.

This clonotype was seen a few times. V and J are TRBV20-1 and TRBJ2-3; 11 bases fit TRBD2. CDR1 is DFQATT and CDR2 is SNEGSKA in the germline V gene (reference sequence). The CDR3 sequence is 18 residues long. V was clipped by 4 bases and J by 3 bases; unmatched bases: 15. The chain's CDR3 is CSATLTQGTSGGTDTQYF. Written as DNA, the CDR3 is TGCAGTGCTACCCTGACCCAGGGTACTAGCGGGGGAACAGATACGCAGTATTTT.

V usage is TRBV24-1 and J usage is TRBJ1-3; TRBD1 agrees at 7 bases. CDR3 length: 15 amino acids. With 9 bases clipped from V and 0 bases from J, the junction kept 7 bases outside the gene matches. CDR1 KGHDR and CDR2 SFDVKD come from the germline V gene. The CDR3 loop is CATRAGGSSGNTIYF. The CDR3 bases are TGTGCCACCCGGGCAGGGGGGAGCTCTGGAAACACCATATATTTT.

This clonotype occurred a few times. DNA for the CDR3: TGTGCCAGCTCATTGGTCGGGATCATCTACGAGCAGTACTTC. Protein: CASSLVGIIYEQYF. The chain recombines TRBV6-6 with TRBJ2-7; D possibly corresponds to TRBD2 (5 bases). This CDR3 has 14 residues. CDR1 and CDR2 (germline): MNHNY, SVGAGI (reference sequence). Between the trimmed V and J ends, which lost 8 bases and 3 bases, there was a span of 17 bases.

This sequence joins TRBV5-1 and TRBJ1-1; TRBD1 agrees at 11 bases. V dropped 3 bases and J dropped 6; count of bases not matched to a gene: 10. CDR1 and CDR2 from the germline V gene are SGHRS and YFSETQ. This CDR3 contains 16 residues. The DNA of the CDR3 is TGCGCCAGCAGCTACTCGGGACAGGGGGGAAACGCTGAAGCTTTCTTT. Its translation: CASSYSGQGGNAEAFF.

V gene TRBV6-6 combines with J gene TRBJ2-2; D is uncertain. The germline V and J ends were trimmed by 3 bases and 4 bases, with 6 bases remaining between them. CDR1 MNHNY and CDR2 SVGAGI come from the germline V gene (reference sequence). CDR3 length equals 13 residues. The CDR3 sequence: CASSYSPTGELFF. CDR3 coding DNA: TGTGCCAGCAGTTATTCTCCCACCGGGGAGCTGTTTTTT.